The sequence of this T cell receptor (beta chain) was determined in a study of response to subunit inactivated influenza vaccine. Broader study findings: The study's authors posited that every seasonal influenza vaccination enlists few new T cells.

There are a few counts of this clonotype. Its antigen is unidentified. TCRdb passed the RT-PCR reads through MiXCR, listing each CDR3 protein once. The sample includes more than 600,000 distinct CDR3 sequences, 15% to 20% of them seen just once. The CDR3 contains 16 residues. Per germline, CDR1 MNHEY and CDR2 SMNVEV (reference sequence). V lost 3 bases, J lost 4 bases, and 17 bases lay in between. Source: PBMCs from blood, taken around 5 days after vaccination. The V and J genes are TRBV27 and TRBJ2-3; D tentatively fits TRBD1 or TRBD2 (6 bases each). The receptor was derived from a man aged 45 to 65 who received an inactivated influenza vaccine. The CDR3 here is CASSFLDSRGPDTQYF. CDR3 DNA: TGTGCCAGCAGTTTTCTCGACTCCCGGGGGCCAGATACGCAGTATTTT.